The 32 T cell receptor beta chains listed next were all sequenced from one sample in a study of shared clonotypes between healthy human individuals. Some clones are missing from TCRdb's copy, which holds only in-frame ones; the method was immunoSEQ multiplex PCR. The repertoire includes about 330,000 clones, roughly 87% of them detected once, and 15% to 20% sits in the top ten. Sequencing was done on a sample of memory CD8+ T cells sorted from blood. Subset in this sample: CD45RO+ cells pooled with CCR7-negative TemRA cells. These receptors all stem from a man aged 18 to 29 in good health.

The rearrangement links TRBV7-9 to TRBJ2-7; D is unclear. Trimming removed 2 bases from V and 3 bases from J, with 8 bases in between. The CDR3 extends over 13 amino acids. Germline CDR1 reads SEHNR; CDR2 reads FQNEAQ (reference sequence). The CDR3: CASSLPASYEQYF. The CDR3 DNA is TGTGCCAGCAGCTTACCGGCGAGCTACGAGCAGTACTTC. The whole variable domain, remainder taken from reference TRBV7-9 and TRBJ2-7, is DTGVSQNPRHKITKRGQNVTFRCDPISEHNRLYWYRQTLGQGPEFLTYFQNEAQLEKSRLLSDRFSAERPKGSFSTLEIQRTEQGDSAMYLCASSLPASYEQYFGPGTRLTVT.

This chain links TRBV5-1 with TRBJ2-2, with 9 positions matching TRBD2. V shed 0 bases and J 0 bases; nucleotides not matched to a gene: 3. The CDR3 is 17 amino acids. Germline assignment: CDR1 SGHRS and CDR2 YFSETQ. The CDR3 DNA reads TGCGCCAGCAGCTTGGAGGCTAGCGGGGCGAACACCGGGGAGCTGTTTTTT. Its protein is CASSLEASGANTGELFF.

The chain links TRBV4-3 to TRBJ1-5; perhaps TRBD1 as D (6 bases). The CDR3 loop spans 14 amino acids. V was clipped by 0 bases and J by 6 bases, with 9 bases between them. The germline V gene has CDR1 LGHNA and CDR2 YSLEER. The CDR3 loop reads CASSQDWGPQPQHF. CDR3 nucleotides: TGCGCCAGCAGCCAAGATTGGGGGCCTCAGCCCCAGCATTTT.

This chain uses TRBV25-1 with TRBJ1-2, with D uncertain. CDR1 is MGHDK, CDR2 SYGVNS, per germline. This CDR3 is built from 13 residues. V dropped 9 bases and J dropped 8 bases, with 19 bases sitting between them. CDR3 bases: TGTGCCAGGTTGTGGGTAGTCTATGTCGGCTACACCTTC. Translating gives CARLWVVYVGYTF.

CDR3 in amino acids: CASSSGHYEQYF. As DNA, the CDR3 is TGTGCCAGCAGCTCCGGCCACTACGAGCAGTACTTC. The rearrangement links TRBV7-9 to TRBJ2-7; the D is unclear. The CDR3 covers 12 residues. Germline CDR1 and CDR2: SEHNR and FQNEAQ (reference sequence). Trimming removed 4 bases at V and 3 bases at J, with 7 bases between.

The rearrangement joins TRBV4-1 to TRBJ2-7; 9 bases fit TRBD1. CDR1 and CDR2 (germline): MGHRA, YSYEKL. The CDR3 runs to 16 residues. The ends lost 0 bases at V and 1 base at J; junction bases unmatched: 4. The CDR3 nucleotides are TGCGCCAGCAGCCAAGACGTGGGACAGGGATCCTACGAGCAGTACTTC. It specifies CASSQDVGQGSYEQYF.

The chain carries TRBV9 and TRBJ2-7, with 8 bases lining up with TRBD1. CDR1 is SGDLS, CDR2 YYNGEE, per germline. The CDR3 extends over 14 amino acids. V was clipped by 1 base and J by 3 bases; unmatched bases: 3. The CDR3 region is CASSVTDRGYEQYF. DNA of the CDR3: TGTGCCAGCAGCGTAACAGACAGGGGCTACGAGCAGTACTTC.

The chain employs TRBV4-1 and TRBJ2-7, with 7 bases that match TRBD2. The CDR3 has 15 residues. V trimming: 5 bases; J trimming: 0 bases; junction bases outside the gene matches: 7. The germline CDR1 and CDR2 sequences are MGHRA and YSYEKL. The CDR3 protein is CASSDGGSPSYEQYF. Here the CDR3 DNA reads TGCGCCAGCAGCGACGGCGGGAGCCCCTCCTACGAGCAGTACTTC.

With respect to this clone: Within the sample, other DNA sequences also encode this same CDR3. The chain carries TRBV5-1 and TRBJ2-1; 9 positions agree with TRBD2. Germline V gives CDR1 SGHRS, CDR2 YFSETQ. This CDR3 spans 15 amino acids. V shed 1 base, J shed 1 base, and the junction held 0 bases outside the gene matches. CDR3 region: CASSLTSGSYNEQFF. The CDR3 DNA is TGCGCCAGCAGCTTGACTAGCGGGTCCTACAATGAGCAGTTCTTC.

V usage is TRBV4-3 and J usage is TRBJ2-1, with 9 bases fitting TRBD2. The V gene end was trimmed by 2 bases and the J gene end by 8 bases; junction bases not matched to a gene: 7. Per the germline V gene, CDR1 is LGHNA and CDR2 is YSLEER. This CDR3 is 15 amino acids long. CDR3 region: CASSQRHAGGDEQFF. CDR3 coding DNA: TGCGCCAGCAGCCAAAGGCACGCGGGAGGGGATGAGCAGTTCTTC.

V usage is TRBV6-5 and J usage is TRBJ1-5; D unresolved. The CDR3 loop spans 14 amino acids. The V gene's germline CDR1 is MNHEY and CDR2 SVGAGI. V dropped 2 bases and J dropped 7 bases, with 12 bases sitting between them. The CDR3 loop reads CASSYERDGQPQHF. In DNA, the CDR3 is TGTGCCAGCAGTTACGAGAGAGACGGGCAGCCCCAGCATTTT.

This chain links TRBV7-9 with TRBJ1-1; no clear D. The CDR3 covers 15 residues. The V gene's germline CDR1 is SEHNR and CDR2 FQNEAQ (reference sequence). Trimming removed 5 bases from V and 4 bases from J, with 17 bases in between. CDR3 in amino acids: CASSRYVTQITEAFF. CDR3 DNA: TGTGCCAGCAGCAGATACGTCACACAGATCACTGAAGCTTTCTTT.

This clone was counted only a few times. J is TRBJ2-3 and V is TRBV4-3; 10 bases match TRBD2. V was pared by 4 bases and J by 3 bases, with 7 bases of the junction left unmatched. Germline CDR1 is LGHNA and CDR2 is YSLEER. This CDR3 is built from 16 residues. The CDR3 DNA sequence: TGCGCCAGCAGCCTCCTGACTAGCGGGCCTACAGATACGCAGTATTTT. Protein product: CASSLLTSGPTDTQYF.

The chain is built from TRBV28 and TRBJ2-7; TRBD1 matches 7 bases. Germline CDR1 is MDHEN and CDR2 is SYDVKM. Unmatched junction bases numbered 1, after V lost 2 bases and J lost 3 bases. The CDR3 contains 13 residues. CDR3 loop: CASSLGTDYEQYF. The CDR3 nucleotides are TGTGCCAGCAGTTTAGGGACAGACTACGAGCAGTACTTC.

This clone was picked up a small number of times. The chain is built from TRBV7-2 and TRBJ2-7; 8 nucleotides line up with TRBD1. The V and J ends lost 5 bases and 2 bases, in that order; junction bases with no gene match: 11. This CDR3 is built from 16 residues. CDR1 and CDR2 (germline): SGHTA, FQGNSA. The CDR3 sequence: CASSHSDRVETYEQYF. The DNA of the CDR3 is TGTGCCAGCAGCCACTCGGACAGGGTCGAGACCTACGAGCAGTACTTC.

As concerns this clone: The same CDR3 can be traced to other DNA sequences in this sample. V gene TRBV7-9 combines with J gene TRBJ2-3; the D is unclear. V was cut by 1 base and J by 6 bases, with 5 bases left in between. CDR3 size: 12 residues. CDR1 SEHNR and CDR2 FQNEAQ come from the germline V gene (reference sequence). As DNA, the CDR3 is TGTGCCAGCAGCTTAGGACCCGATACGCAGTATTTT. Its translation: CASSLGPDTQYF.

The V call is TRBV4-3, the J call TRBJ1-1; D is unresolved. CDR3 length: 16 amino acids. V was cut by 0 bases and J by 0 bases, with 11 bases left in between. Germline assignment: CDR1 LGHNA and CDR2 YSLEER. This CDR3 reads CASSQDLARMNTEAFF. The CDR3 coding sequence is TGCGCCAGCAGCCAAGACCTGGCACGAATGAACACTGAAGCTTTCTTT.

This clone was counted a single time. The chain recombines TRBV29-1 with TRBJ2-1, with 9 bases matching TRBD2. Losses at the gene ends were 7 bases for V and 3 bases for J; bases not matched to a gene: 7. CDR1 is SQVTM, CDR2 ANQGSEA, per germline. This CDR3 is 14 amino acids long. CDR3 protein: CSAPIAGDYNEQFF. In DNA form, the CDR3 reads TGCAGCGCTCCAATAGCGGGAGACTACAATGAGCAGTTCTTC.

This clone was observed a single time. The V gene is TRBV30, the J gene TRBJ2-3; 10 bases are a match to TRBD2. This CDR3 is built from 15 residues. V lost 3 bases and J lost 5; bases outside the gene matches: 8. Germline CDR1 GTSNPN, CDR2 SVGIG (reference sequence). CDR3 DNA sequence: TGTGCCTGGAGCAGTCTAGCGGGAGAAGGAGATACGCAGTATTTT. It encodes CAWSSLAGEGDTQYF.

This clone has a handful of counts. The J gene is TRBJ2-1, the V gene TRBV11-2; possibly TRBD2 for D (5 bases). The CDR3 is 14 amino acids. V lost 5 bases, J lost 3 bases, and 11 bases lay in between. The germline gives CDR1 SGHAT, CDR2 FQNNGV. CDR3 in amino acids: CASSLKGDYNEQFF. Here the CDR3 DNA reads TGTGCCAGCAGCCTTAAGGGAGACTACAATGAGCAGTTCTTC.

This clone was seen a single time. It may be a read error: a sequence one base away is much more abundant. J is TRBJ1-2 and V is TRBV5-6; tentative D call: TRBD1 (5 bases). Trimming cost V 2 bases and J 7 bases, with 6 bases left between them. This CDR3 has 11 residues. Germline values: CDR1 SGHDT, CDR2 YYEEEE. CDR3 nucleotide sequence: TGTGCCAGCAGCTTCGGGGGTGGCTACACCTTC. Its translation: CASSFGGGYTF.

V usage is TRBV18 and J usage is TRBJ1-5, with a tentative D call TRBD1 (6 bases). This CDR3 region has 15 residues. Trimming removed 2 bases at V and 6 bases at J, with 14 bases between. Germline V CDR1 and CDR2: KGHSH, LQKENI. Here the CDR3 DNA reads TGTGCCAGCTCACCAGGACAGTTCGGCGGTCAGCCCCAGCATTTT. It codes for CASSPGQFGGQPQHF.

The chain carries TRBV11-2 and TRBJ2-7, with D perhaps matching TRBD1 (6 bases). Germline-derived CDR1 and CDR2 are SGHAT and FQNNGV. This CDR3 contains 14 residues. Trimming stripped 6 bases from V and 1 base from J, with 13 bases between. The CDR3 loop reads CASSHRDISYEQYF. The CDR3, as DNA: TGTGCCAGCAGTCACCGGGACATTTCCTACGAGCAGTACTTC.

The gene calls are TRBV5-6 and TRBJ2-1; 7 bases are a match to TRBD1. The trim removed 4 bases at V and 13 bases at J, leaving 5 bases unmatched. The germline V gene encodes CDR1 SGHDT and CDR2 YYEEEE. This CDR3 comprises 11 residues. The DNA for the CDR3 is TGTGCCAGCAGCGTAGGACAGGTTCAGTTCTTC. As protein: CASSVGQVQFF.

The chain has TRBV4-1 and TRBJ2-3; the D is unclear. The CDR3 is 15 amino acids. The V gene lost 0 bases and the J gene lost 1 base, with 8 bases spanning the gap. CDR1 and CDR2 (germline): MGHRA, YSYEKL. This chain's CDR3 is CASSQDLRRTDTQYF. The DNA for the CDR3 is TGCGCCAGCAGCCAAGATCTGAGACGCACAGATACGCAGTATTTT.

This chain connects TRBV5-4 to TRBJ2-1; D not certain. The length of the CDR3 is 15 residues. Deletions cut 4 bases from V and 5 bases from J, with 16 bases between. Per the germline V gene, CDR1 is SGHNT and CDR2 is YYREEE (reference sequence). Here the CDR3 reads CASSTPDRLDNEQFF. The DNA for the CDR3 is TGTGCCAGCAGCACTCCCGATAGATTGGACAATGAGCAGTTCTTC. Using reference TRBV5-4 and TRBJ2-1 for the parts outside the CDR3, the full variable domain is ETGVTQSPTHLIKTRGQQVTLRCSSQSGHNTVSWYQQALGQGPQFIFQYYREEENGRGNFPPRFSGLQFPNYSSELNVNALELDDSALYLCASSTPDRLDNEQFFGPGTRLTVL.

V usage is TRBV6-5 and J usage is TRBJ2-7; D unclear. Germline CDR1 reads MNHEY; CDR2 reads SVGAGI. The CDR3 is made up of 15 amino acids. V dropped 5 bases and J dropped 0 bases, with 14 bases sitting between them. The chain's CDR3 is CASSLVPSSSYEQYF. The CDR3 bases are TGTGCCAGCAGTCTTGTCCCCTCGAGCTCCTACGAGCAGTACTTC.

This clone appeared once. The CDR3 spells CASRTGTVTYEQYF. For the CDR3, the DNA is TGTGCCAGCAGGACCGGGACAGTTACCTACGAGCAGTACTTC. This rearrangement joins TRBV6-5 to TRBJ2-7; TRBD1 aligns across 7 bases. There are 14 residues in the CDR3. The V segment lost 6 bases and the J segment 2 bases; nucleotides outside the gene matches: 7. Germline values: CDR1 MNHEY, CDR2 SVGAGI.

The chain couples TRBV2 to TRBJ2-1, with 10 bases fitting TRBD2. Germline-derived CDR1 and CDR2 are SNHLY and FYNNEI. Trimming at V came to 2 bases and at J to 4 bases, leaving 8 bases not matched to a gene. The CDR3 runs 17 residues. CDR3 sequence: CASSEFLGLAVYNEQFF. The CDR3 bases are TGTGCCAGCAGTGAATTCCTTGGACTAGCGGTTTACAATGAGCAGTTCTTC.

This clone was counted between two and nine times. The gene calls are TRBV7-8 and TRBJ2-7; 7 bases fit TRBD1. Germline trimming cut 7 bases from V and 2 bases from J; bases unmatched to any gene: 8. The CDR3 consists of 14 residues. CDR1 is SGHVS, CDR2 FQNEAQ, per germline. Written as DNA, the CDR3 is TGTGCCAGCACCGACCCGGACAGGACCTACGAGCAGTACTTC. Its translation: CASTDPDRTYEQYF.

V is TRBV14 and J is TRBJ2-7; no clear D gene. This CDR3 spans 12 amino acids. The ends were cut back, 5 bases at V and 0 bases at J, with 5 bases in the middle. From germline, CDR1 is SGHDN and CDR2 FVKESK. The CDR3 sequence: CASSWSSYEQYF. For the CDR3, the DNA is TGTGCCAGCAGCTGGAGCTCCTACGAGCAGTACTTC.

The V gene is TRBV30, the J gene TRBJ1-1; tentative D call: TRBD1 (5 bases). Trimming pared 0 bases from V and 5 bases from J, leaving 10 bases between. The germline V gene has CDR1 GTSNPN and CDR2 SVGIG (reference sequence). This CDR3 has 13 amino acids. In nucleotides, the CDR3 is TGTGCCTGGAGTGTATCCAGGGAAACTGAAGCTTTCTTT. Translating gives CAWSVSRETEAFF.